This is a list of T cell receptor beta chains from one sample in a study of cytotoxic CD8 clonotypes in ibrutinib-treated CLL. Sequencing was performed with immunoSEQ multiplex PCR; in TCRdb, only in-frame clones are kept and a portion is missing. The table lists tens of thousands of clones, roughly 50% of them singletons, with roughly a quarter in the top ten. Sample: PBMCs, taken at disease progression, from a patient treated with ibrutinib. Source of these receptors: a human donor with chronic lymphocytic leukemia. Both conserved end residues are part of each CDR3. Each record gives: J gene, V gene, clone size, D gene, CDR3 protein, CDR3 DNA. A D gene is named only where the DNA matches it firmly. Some rows have no size entry. The others give once, few or many, or a class for an expanded clone.

TRBJ2-1	TRBV28	.	TRBD2	CASAGTSVNNEQFF	TGTGCCAGCGCAGGGACTAGCGTTAACAATGAGCAGTTCTTC
TRBJ1-2	TRBV27	.	.	CASSNQGSRGYTF	TGTGCCAGCAGTAATCAGGGATCAAGGGGCTACACCTTC
TRBJ1-3	TRBV6-6	.	.	CASSYSAGNTIYF	TGTGCCAGCAGTTACTCGGCAGGAAACACCATATATTTT
TRBJ1-1	TRBV5-5	.	.	CASSFWGAEAFF	TGTGCCAGCAGCTTTTGGGGGGCTGAAGCTTTCTTT
TRBJ2-7	TRBV4-1	.	.	CASSQRDGSYEQYF	TGCGCCAGCAGCCAGCGGGACGGATCCTACGAGCAGTACTTC
TRBJ1-1	TRBV19	.	.	CASSSKYYTEAFF	TGTGCCAGTAGCTCCAAATACTACACTGAAGCTTTCTTT
TRBJ1-1	TRBV19	.	.	CASSPLGRLNTEAFF	TGTGCCAGTAGTCCCCTTGGACGCCTGAACACTGAAGCTTTCTTT
TRBJ1-1	TRBV27	.	TRBD1	CASSLYGTGVRTEAFF	TGTGCCAGCAGTTTATATGGGACAGGGGTCCGGACTGAAGCTTTCTTT
TRBJ1-6	TRBV30	once	TRBD1	CACAGGDYNSPLHF	TGTGCCTGCGCAGGGGGGGACTATAATTCACCCCTCCACTTT
TRBJ1-2	TRBV7-2	.	.	CASSLAVGPGYTF	TGTGCCAGCAGCTTAGCGGTGGGGCCTGGCTACACCTTC
TRBJ1-2	TRBV5-1	few	TRBD1	CASSQGSTGDYGYTF	TGCGCCAGCAGCCAAGGTTCGACAGGGGACTATGGCTACACCTTC
TRBJ2-3	TRBV28	.	TRBD1	CASSTGQGGVTDTQYF	TGTGCCAGCAGTACCGGACAGGGGGGAGTGACAGATACGCAGTATTTT
TRBJ1-4	TRBV2	many	.	CASSEGFEKLFF	TGTGCCAGCAGTGAAGGGTTTGAAAAACTGTTTTTT
TRBJ2-1	TRBV15	.	TRBD2	CATSRPSGPGNEQFF	TGTGCCACCAGCAGACCTAGCGGGCCGGGGAATGAGCAGTTCTTC
TRBJ1-2	TRBV6-5	.	TRBD1	CASSYSSGGIDGYTF	TGTGCCAGCAGTTACTCGTCAGGGGGGATAGATGGCTACACCTTC
TRBJ2-1	TRBV28	.	.	CASSLAGVAYNEQFF	TGTGCCAGCAGTTTGGCCGGTGTCGCGTACAATGAGCAGTTCTTC
TRBJ2-3	TRBV28	few	TRBD1	CASRGTADTQYF	TGTGCCAGCAGAGGGACAGCAGATACGCAGTATTTT
TRBJ2-5	TRBV18	.	.	CASSPNVQETQYF	TGTGCCAGCTCACCAAACGTCCAAGAGACCCAGTACTTC
TRBJ1-1	TRBV4-3	.	.	CASSQDGGGDTEAFF	TGCGCCAGCAGCCAAGACGGGGGTGGAGACACTGAAGCTTTCTTT
TRBJ2-7	TRBV10-3	.	.	CATSGSDLSYEQYF	TGTGCCACCTCAGGGAGCGACCTCTCCTACGAGCAGTACTTC
TRBJ1-5	TRBV19	.	TRBD1	CASSIEGLQGYSNQPQHF	TGTGCCAGTAGTATAGAGGGGTTACAGGGGTATAGCAATCAGCCCCAGCATTTT
TRBJ1-5	TRBV15	.	.	CATSRSGHRGNQPQHF	TGTGCCACCAGCAGATCGGGACATCGTGGGAATCAGCCCCAGCATTTT
TRBJ2-7	TRBV28	.	TRBD2	CASSSDGLAPYYEQYF	TGTGCCAGCAGTTCCGATGGACTAGCGCCGTACTACGAGCAGTACTTC
TRBJ2-1	TRBV19	.	TRBD1	CASSMGTGLYNEQFF	TGTGCCAGTAGTATGGGGACAGGGTTATACAATGAGCAGTTCTTC
TRBJ1-2	TRBV7-9	.	TRBD1	CASTKGAHYGYTF	TGTGCCAGCACTAAGGGGGCGCACTATGGCTACACCTTC
TRBJ2-5	TRBV11-1	few	.	CASSLAPGGGETQYF	TGTGCCAGCAGCTTAGCCCCCGGGGGCGGAGAGACCCAGTACTTC
TRBJ1-5	TRBV7-2	few	.	CASSLDLGSLSNQPQHF	TGTGCCAGCAGCTTAGATTTGGGGTCCCTGAGCAATCAGCCCCAGCATTTT